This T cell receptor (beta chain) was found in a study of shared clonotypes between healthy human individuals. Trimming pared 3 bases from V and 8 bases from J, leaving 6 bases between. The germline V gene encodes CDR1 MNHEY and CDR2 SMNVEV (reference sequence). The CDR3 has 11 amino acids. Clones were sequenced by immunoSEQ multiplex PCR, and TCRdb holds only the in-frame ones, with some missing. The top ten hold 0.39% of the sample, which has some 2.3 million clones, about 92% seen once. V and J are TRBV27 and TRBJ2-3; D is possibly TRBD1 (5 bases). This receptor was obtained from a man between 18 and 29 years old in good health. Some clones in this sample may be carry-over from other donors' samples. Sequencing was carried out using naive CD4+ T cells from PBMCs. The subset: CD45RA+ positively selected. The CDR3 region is CASSLQGTQYF. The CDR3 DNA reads TGTGCCAGCAGTTTGCAGGGTACGCAGTATTTT.